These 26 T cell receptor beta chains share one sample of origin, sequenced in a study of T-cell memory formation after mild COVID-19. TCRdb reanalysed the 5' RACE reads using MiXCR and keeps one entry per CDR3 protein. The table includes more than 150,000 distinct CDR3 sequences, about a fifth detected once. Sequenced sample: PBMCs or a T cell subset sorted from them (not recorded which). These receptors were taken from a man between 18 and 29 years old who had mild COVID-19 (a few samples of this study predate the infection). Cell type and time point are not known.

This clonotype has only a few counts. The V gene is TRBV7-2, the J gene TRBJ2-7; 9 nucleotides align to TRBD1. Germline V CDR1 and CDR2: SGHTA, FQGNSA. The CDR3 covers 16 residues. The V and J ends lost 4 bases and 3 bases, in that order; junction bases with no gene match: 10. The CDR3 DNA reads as TGTGCCAGCAGCTGGGGACAGGGCCTTTTTGGCTACGAGCAGTACTTC. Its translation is CASSWGQGLFGYEQYF.

The CDR3 spells CASTGQDYEQYF. The CDR3 DNA is TGTGCCAGCACCGGACAGGACTACGAGCAGTACTTC. The rearrangement joins TRBV10-3 to TRBJ2-7; 7 bases agree with TRBD1. V dropped 10 bases and J dropped 3; count of bases not matched to a gene: 6. Germline V CDR1 and CDR2: ENHRY, SYGVKD. The CDR3 is 12 amino acids.

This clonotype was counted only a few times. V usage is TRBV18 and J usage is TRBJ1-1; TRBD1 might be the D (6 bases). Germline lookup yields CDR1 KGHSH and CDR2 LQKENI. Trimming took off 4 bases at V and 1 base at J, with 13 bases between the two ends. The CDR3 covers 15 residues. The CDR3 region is CASSHSRGGNTEAFF. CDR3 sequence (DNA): TGTGCCAGCTCACATTCCAGGGGCGGGAACACTGAAGCTTTCTTT.

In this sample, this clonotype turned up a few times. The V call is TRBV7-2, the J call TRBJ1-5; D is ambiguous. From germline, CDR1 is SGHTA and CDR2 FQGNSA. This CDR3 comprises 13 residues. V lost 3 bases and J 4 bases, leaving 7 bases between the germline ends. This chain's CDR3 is CASSFGENQPQHF. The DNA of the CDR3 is TGTGCCAGCAGCTTCGGGGAGAATCAGCCCCAGCATTTT.

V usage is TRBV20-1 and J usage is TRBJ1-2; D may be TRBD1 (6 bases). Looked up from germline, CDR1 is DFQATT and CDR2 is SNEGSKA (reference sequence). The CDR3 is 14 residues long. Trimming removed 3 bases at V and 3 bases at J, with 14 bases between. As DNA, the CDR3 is TGCAGTGCTAGTTCGGGGAAGGGGGACTATGGCTACACCTTC. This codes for CSASSGKGDYGYTF.

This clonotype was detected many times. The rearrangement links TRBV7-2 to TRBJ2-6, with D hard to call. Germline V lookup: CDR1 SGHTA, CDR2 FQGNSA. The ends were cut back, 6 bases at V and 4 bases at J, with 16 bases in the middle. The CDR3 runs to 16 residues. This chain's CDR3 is CASRGYLGNGANVLTF. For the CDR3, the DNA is TGTGCCAGCAGAGGGTATCTAGGGAACGGGGCCAACGTCCTGACTTTC.

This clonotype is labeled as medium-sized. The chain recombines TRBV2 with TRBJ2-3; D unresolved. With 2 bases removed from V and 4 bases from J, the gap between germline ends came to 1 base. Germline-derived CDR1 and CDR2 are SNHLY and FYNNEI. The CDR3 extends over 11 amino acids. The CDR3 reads CASSEPDTQYF. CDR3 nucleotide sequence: TGTGCCAGCAGTGAACCAGATACGCAGTATTTT.

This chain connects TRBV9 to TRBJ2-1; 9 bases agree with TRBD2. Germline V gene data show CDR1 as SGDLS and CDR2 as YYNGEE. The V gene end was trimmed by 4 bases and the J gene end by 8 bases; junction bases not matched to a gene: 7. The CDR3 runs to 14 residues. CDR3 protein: CASSPVIAGDEQFF. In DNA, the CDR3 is TGTGCCAGCAGCCCCGTTATAGCGGGGGATGAGCAGTTCTTC.

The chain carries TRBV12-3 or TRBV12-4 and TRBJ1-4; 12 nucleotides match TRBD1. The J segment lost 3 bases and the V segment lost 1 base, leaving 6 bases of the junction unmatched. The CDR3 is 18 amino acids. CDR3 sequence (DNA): TGTGCCAGCAGTTTAGACCGGGACAGGGGGCCTGCTAATGAAAAACTGTTTTTT. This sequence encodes CASSLDRDRGPANEKLFF.

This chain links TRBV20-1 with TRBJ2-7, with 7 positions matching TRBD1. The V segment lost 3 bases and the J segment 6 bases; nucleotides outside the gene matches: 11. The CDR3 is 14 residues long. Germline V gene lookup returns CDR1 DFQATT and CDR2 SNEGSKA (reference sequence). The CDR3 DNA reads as TGCAGTGCTAGGGTCCCGACAGGGAACGGCGAGCAGTACTTC. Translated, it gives CSARVPTGNGEQYF.

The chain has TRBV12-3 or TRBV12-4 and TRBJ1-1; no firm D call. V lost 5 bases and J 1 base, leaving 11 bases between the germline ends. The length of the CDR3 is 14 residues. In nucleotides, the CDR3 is TGTGCCAGCAGTAGAGGGCGGCAGAACACTGAAGCTTTCTTT. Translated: CASSRGRQNTEAFF.

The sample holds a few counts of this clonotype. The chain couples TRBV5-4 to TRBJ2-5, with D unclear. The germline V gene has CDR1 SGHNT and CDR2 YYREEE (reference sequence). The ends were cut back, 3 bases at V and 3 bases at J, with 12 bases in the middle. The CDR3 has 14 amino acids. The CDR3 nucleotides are TGTGCCAGCAGCTCTCGGACGATGGAAGAGACCCAGTACTTC. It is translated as CASSSRTMEETQYF.

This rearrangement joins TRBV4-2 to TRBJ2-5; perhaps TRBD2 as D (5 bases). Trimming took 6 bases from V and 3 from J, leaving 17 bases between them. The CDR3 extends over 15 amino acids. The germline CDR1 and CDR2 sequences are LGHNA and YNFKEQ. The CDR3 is CASSPPRAVEETQYF. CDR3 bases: TGTGCCAGCAGTCCTCCGCGAGCGGTCGAAGAGACCCAGTACTTC.

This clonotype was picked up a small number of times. CDR3 protein: CSASRASGGNEQFF. CDR3 DNA sequence: TGCAGTGCATCACGCGCTAGCGGGGGGAATGAGCAGTTCTTC. The chain carries TRBV20-1 and TRBJ2-1; 11 nucleotides line up with TRBD2. Per the germline V gene, CDR1 is DFQATT and CDR2 is SNEGSKA (reference sequence). This CDR3 is built from 14 residues. V gave up 6 bases and J gave up 7 bases; unmatched junction bases: 8.

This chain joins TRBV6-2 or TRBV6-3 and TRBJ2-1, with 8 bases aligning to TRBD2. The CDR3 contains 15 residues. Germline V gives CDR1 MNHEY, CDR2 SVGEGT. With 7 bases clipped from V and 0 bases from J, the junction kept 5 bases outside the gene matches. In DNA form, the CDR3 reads TGTGCCAGCAAAAGAGCGGGGGCCTCCTACAATGAGCAGTTCTTC. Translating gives CASKRAGASYNEQFF.

The CDR3 here is CASSLRGAEEKLFF. The CDR3 nucleotides read TGCGCCAGCAGCTTGCGGGGGGCTGAGGAAAAACTGTTTTTT. The genes are TRBV5-1 and TRBJ1-4; the D gene is possibly TRBD1 (6 bases). This CDR3 is 14 amino acids long. The ends were cut back, 1 base at V and 8 bases at J, with 12 bases in the middle. The germline CDR1 and CDR2 sequences are SGHRS and YFSETQ.

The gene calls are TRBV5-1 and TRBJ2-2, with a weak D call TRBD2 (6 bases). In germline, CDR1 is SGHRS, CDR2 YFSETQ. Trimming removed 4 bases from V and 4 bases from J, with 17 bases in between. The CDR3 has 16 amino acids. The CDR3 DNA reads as TGCGCCAGCAGCCCCCGGGGCAGGAGGGCCACCGGGGAGCTGTTTTTT. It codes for CASSPRGRRATGELFF.

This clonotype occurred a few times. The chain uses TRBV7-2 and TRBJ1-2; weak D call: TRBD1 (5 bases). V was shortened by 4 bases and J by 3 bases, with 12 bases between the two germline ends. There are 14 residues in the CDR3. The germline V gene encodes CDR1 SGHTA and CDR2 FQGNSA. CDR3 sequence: CASSYSGGYYGYTF. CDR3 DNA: TGTGCCAGCAGCTACTCCGGGGGTTACTATGGCTACACCTTC.

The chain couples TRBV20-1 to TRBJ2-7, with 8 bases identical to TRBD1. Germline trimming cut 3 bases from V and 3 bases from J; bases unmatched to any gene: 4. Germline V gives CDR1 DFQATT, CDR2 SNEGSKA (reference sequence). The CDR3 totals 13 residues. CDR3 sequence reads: CSASTGGLYEQYF. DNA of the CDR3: TGCAGTGCTAGTACAGGGGGTCTCTACGAGCAGTACTTC.

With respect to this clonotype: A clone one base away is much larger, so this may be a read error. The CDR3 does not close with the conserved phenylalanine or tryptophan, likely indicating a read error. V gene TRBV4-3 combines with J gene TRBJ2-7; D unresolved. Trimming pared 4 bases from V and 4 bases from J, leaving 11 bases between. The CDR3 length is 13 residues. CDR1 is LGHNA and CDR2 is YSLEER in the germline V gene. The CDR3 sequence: CASSRQRRYEQYL. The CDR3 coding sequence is TGCGCCAGCAGCCGCCAAAGGCGGTACGAGCAGTACTTA.

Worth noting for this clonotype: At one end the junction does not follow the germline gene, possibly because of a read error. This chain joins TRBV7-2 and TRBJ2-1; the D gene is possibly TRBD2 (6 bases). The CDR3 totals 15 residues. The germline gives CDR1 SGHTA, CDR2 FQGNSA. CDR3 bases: TGTGCAAGCAGCTTAGGAGGGCGCTCCTACAATGAGCAGTTCTTC. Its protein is CASSLGGRSYNEQFF. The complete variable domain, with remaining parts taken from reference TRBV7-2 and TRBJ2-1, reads GAGVSQSPSNKVTEKGKDVELRCDPISGHTALYWYRQSLGQGLEFLIYFQGNSAPDKSGLPSDRFSAERTGGSVSTLTIQRTQQEDSAVYLCASSLGGRSYNEQFFGPGTRLTVL.

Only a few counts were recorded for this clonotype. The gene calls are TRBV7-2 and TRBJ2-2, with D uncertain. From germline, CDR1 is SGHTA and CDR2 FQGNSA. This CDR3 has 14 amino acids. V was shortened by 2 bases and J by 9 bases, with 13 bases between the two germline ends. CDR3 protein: CASSLTSGRRELFF. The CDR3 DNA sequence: TGTGCCAGCAGCTTAACGTCCGGGCGCAGGGAGCTGTTTTTT.

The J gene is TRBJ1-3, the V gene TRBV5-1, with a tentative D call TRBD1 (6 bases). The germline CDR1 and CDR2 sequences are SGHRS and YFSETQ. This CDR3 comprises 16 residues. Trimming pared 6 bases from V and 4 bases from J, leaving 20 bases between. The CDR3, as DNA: TGCGCCAGCATGCCCCAGGGAGGGGGGCCAGGAAACACCATATATTTT. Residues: CASMPQGGGPGNTIYF.

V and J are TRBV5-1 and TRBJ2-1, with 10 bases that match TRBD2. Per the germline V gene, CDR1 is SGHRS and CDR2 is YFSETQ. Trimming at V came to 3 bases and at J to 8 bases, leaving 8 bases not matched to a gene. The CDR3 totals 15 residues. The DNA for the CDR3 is TGCGCCAGCAGCTACACCGGGACTAGCGCCGATGAGCAGTTCTTC. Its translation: CASSYTGTSADEQFF.

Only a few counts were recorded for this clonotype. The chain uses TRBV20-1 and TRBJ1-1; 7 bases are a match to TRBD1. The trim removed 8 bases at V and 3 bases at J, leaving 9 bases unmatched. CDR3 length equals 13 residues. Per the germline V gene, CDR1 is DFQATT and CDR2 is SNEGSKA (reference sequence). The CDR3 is CSPSRGGDTEAFF. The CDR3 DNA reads TGCAGTCCCTCCAGGGGGGGAGACACTGAAGCTTTCTTT.

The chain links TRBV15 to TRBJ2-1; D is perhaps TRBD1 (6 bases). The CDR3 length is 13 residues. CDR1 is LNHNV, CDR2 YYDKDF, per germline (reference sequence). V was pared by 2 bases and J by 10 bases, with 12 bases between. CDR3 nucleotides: TGTGCCACCAGCAGATTCACAGGGCTCGAGCAGTTCTTC. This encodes CATSRFTGLEQFF.